The entry that follows covers one TCR beta chain sequence. These data originate in a study of blood T cell repertoires in COVID-19. Trimming removed 7 bases from V and 6 bases from J; junction bases left unmatched: 6. The CDR3 runs to 13 residues. In germline, CDR1 is MNHEY, CDR2 SVGAGI. Some clones are missing from TCRdb's copy, which holds only in-frame ones; the method was immunoSEQ multiplex PCR. This table has about 110,000 clones, around 83% appearing once. The clonotype was recovered from a human donor in a cohort sampled during active COVID-19. The source material was peripheral blood. The chain joins TRBV6-5 to TRBJ2-7; TRBD1 aligns across 10 bases. The CDR3 is CASKDRGFSEQYF. As DNA, the CDR3 is TGTGCCAGCAAGGACAGGGGGTTCAGCGAGCAGTACTTC.